This T cell receptor (beta chain) came from a study of cytomegalovirus exposure and HLA in healthy donors. Study-wide background: The same platform as the 666 first-cohort repertoires was used for the roughly 130 validation repertoires, a later analysis reported. Broader study findings: The study found most TCR sequences rare, yet found some public TCRs in many donors. Published work reported that the classifier diagnosed cytomegalovirus status with high specificity and sensitivity.

Generated by immunoSEQ multiplex PCR, the TCRdb table keeps only in-frame clones and is missing some. The table lists over 90,000 clones, approximately 95% of them singletons. With 11 bases removed from V and 5 bases from J, the gap between germline ends came to 19 bases. CDR1 and CDR2 from the germline V gene are LNHDA and SQIVND (reference sequence). CDR3 length: 13 residues. Worth noting for this clone: Its antigen is unidentified.

The donors were part of the validation cohort of 120 subjects. That cohort was separate from the first cohort, which comprised 500 to 850 subjects. The V gene is TRBV19, the J gene TRBJ2-7, with D perhaps matching TRBD2 (6 bases). This clonotype originated in a young woman in good health and CMV-seronegative. Sequenced: PBMCs. Here the CDR3 DNA reads TGTGCCTCAGCCAGCGGAGGGGTGAACGAGCAGTACTTC. Amino acids: CASASGGVNEQYF.